The sequence of this T cell receptor beta chain was determined in a study of T cell repertoires in cytomegalovirus infection. The sample holds many counts of this clonotype. V lost 6 bases and J lost 0, with 12 bases in between. Per the germline V gene, CDR1 is LGHNT and CDR2 is FRNRAP. The CDR3 covers 15 residues. TCRdb itself ran the reads through MiXCR, one entry per CDR3 protein. The sample contains roughly 640,000 distinct CDR3 sequences, roughly 24% of which appear only once. V and J are TRBV12-5 and TRBJ2-1, with D perhaps matching TRBD2 (5 bases). Specimen: CD8+ T cells from PBMCs. The sequence came from a human donor in good health (CMV status not recorded). Some clones in this sample may be carry-over from other donors' samples. The CDR3 DNA sequence: TGTGCTAGTGGCCCCGACTATGCCTCCTACAATGAGCAGTTCTTC. This gives the protein CASGPDYASYNEQFF.